Below, one T cell receptor beta chain is given with its context. This clone appeared a single time. Which antigen it targets is not known. No base-level quality is on record; no much larger clone is a single base apart. Using the deep immunoSEQ assay, multiplex PCR amplified TCR CDR3 regions from genomic DNA. Extracted genomic DNA from each cell subset was spread evenly across all wells of several immunoSEQ 96-well plates, with each plate serving as a replicate. For sorted subsets, each replicate PCR was loaded with about 0.2 ug genomic DNA, equivalent to some 27,000 T cell genomes. The purified libraries were quantified using a Qubit 3.0 fluorometer, sized with a Bioanalyzer 2100, and then quantified again using the KAPA Library Quantification kit. A separate single-read 150-cycle Illumina NextSeq 550 flow cell was used to sequence each immunoSEQ 96-well plate. From the authors' description of their analysis: The immunoSEQ output contained only junctional sequences without quality scores, so filtering could not match that applied to full-length reads. Sequences were annotated with PyIR, a Python wrapper for IgBLAST v1.9, and V/J genes and CDR3 were assigned using IMGT germline references. Reads with weak V/J assignments (E-value above 1e-6), missing CDR3, stop codons, out-of-frame junctions, or ambiguous translated residues were removed. A V3J clonotype was defined by an identical inferred V gene, J gene, and CDR3 amino acid sequence. Percentage overlap between repertoires was calculated by dividing the number of shared unique clonotypes by the size of the smaller repertoire. RTK rarefaction, the Chao1 estimator, and Recon v2.1 estimates of unobserved clonotypes were used to assess repertoire richness. Generation probabilities were computed with OLGA for all TCRbeta clonotypes obtained by the gDNA method from several donors. In TCRdb, the immuneACCESS table is reduced to in-frame sequences with V and J assigned. These tables do not hold every clone; where another copy was compared, an unresolved V gene accounts for under half, and the others remain unexplained. Clonal size and the V and J genes are those of that table, whereas D and trimming came from the DNA. The sample has around 180,000 clones on record, approximately 92% of them singletons. Of the sample, approximately 0.07% is held by the ten largest clones.

V is shortened by 2 bases, J by 6 bases, and the region joining them spans 12 bases. From the germline V gene (reference sequence), CDR1 is SGHNT and CDR2 is YYREEE. The CDR3 has 13 amino acids, counting the end cysteine and phenylalanine. The DNA shown is the 39-base CDR3, in frame from base 1. The donors were healthy, HIV-negative adults with no recently reported acute infections or vaccinations. Every donor was a Caucasian adult residing in Nashville, Tennessee, USA. CD4+ T cells were enriched through magnetic negative selection, after which naive cells were positively selected on CD45RA and the remaining negative fraction served as the memory subset. After blood collection by leukapheresis, PBMCs were isolated using Ficoll-Histopaque density gradient centrifugation and then cryopreserved in the vapor phase of liquid nitrogen. Analytical flow cytometry was used to check the purity and quantity of every magnetically sorted T cell population. Genomic DNA was isolated from each sorted fraction and quantified by UV absorbance on a Nanodrop 2000c.

The data derive from a study of shared clonotypes between healthy human individuals (dated by TCRdb to the early 2020s). General notes on the study: A few men and two women, aged 18 to 49 years, made up the cohort. Each donor's leukapheresis produced roughly between roughly 0.9 and 9 billion PBMCs. Blood TCR repertoires of about 5 healthy adults were deeply sequenced to estimate repertoire size and the extent of clonotype sharing between individuals. For each donor, CD4 naive and CD4 memory were each run on three plates, CD8 naive on two plates, and CD8 memory on one plate. Libraries were prepared and TCR repertoires were sequenced by different laboratories using diverse techniques, in order to increase sequencing depth and limit assay-specific biases.

The full study reports these points: Based on pairwise subsampling, the degree of clonotype sharing among donors was expected to be affected by sequencing depth. Across a handful of donors, approximately 5% of naive CD4, 3% to 4% of naive CD8, about 2.3% of memory CD4, and 0.3% to 0.45% of memory CD8 clonotypes were shared. Larger estimated clonotype richness was generally found for naive subsets than for memory subsets. Rarefaction of sorted-subset datasets indicated incomplete sequencing despite the large sequencing depth. Only blood was sampled, and tissue TCR repertoires likely differ from those in blood. The small number of donors limited the genetic and exposure-history diversity represented. Clonotypes shared by all four sorted-subset donors showed higher generation probabilities than non-shared clonotypes.

This receptor chain uses TRBV5-4 and TRBJ2-7, with TRBD1 tentatively as D gene (5 bases match). Sample: naive CD4+ T cells sorted from blood. In light of the paper, this sample's cell subset or site label describes: CD45RA+ positively selected. The receptor comes from a woman aged 25-40 years in good health. The CDR3 region reads CASSFRENGEQYF. In nucleotide form, the sequence is TGTGCCAGCAGCTTCAGGGAAAATGGCGAGCAGTACTTC.